A single sample is the source of the 29 T cell receptor beta chains below, sequenced in a study of T cells in Graves' hyperthyroidism and ophthalmopathy. Amplification of TCR beta CDR3 regions was performed using RNA transcripts as template. The TCR CDR3 first-round RT-PCR relied on the HTBI primer set. TCRdb reprocessed the multiplex PCR reads with MiXCR, giving one entry per CDR3 protein. The sample shows 530,000 or so distinct CDR3 sequences, approximately 17% of them seen only once. What was sequenced was blood. These receptors were collected from a young woman with Graves' ophthalmopathy.

This clonotype was counted ten times or more. The V and J genes are TRBV7-8 and TRBJ2-7, with D tentatively TRBD2 (6 bases). The CDR3 loop spans 15 amino acids. Germline V gives CDR1 SGHVS, CDR2 FQNEAQ. Trimming pared 1 base from V and 6 bases from J, leaving 16 bases between. The CDR3 bases are TGTGCCAGCAGCTTAGTGGGAGGTCTCGCCGGCGAGCAGTACTTC. Translated: CASSLVGGLAGEQYF.

Many counts were recorded for this clonotype. At one end the junction does not follow the germline gene, possibly because of a read error. The genes are TRBV7-7 and TRBJ2-5; 12 bases align to TRBD1. CDR1 and CDR2 from the germline V gene are SSHAT and FNYEAQ (reference sequence). CDR3 size: 15 residues. The CDR3 spells CASSLGQGAQETQYF. CDR3 nucleotide sequence: TGTGCTAGCAGCTTGGGACAGGGGGCACAAGAGACCCAGTACTTC.

The chain uses TRBV11-2 and TRBJ2-1, with TRBD2 as a possible D gene (6 bases). The CDR3 loop spans 15 amino acids. In germline, CDR1 is SGHAT, CDR2 FQNNGV. V lost 6 bases and J lost 3, with 15 bases in between. The CDR3 region is CASRPGTLNYNEQFF. The CDR3 DNA sequence: TGTGCCAGCAGACCCGGGACTTTGAACTACAATGAGCAGTTCTTC.

This clonotype was counted only a few times. Mismatch with germline at one junction end may stem from a read error. The chain combines TRBV6-1 with TRBJ1-5; possibly TRBD1 for D (5 bases). Germline-derived CDR1 and CDR2 are MNHNS and SASEGT. This CDR3 has 11 amino acids. The CDR3 nucleotides read TGTGCCAGCAGTGAACTCAGGGCTACGGATTTT. This sequence encodes CASSELRATDF.

This clonotype was detected only a few times. CDR3 in DNA: TGTGCCAGCAGTTACGGCCTACAGGGGAACTCTGGAAACACCATATATTTT. This codes for CASSYGLQGNSGNTIYF. The chain uses TRBV6-2 or TRBV6-3 and TRBJ1-3; 7 bases are shared with TRBD1. Germline CDR1 MNHEY, CDR2 SVGEGT. With V trimmed by 2 bases and J by 0 bases, 7 bases remained unmatched. This CDR3 comprises 17 residues.

V gene TRBV19 combines with J gene TRBJ2-2; 7 nucleotides agree with TRBD1. The length of the CDR3 is 15 residues. Trimming cost V 3 bases and J 7 bases; bases outside gene matches: 8. The germline V gene has CDR1 LNHDA and CDR2 SQIVND (reference sequence). CDR3 amino acids: CASSIETGIIGELFF. The CDR3 region has the DNA TGTGCCAGTAGTATCGAGACAGGGATTATCGGGGAGCTGTTTTTT.

This clonotype was seen more than once but under ten times. The V and J genes are TRBV20-1 and TRBJ1-4; D remains unclear. The CDR3 extends over 13 amino acids. The germline gives CDR1 DFQATT, CDR2 SNEGSKA (reference sequence). The germline V and J ends were trimmed by 4 bases and 5 bases, with 11 bases remaining between them. The CDR3 DNA sequence: TGCAGTGCTAAGTCGAGGGAGAATGAAAAACTGTTTTTT. Translation: CSAKSRENEKLFF.

This clonotype was recorded many times. J is TRBJ2-7 and V is TRBV28; the D gene is possibly TRBD2 (6 bases). The germline gives CDR1 MDHEN, CDR2 SYDVKM. The CDR3 loop spans 17 amino acids. V was cut by 1 base and J by 2 bases, with 18 bases left in between. The chain's CDR3 is CASSLSPNSGLPYEQYF. The CDR3 coding sequence is TGTGCCAGCAGTTTATCTCCGAATTCCGGACTACCCTACGAGCAGTACTTC. The full variable domain, in which reference TRBV28 and TRBJ2-7 provide the parts outside the CDR3, is DVKVTQSSRYLVKRTGEKVFLECVQDMDHENMFWYRQDPGLGLRLIYFSYDVKMKEKGDIPEGYSVSREKKERFSLILESASTNQTSMYLCASSLSPNSGLPYEQYFGPGTRLTVT.

The chain uses TRBV29-1 and TRBJ2-3, with 10 positions matching TRBD2. The CDR3 is 13 residues long. From germline, CDR1 is SQVTM and CDR2 ANQGSEA. The CDR3 DNA follows: TGCAGTCACCTTAGCGGGGGGACAGATACGCAGTATTTT. Residues: CSHLSGGTDTQYF.

The chain uses TRBV29-1 and TRBJ1-4; no firm D call. This CDR3 is 13 amino acids long. Trimming shortened V by 6 bases and J by 8 bases, and 16 bases separated the two germline ends. The germline V gene has CDR1 SQVTM and CDR2 ANQGSEA. The CDR3 here is CSVASRGVEKLFF. The CDR3 DNA reads as TGCAGCGTAGCGTCCCGGGGAGTGGAAAAACTGTTTTTT.

In this sample, this clonotype turned up many times. The J gene is TRBJ2-3, the V gene TRBV24-1; 11 bases map to TRBD2. The ends lost 4 bases at V and 2 bases at J; junction bases unmatched: 4. The CDR3 sequence is 16 residues long. Per the germline V gene, CDR1 is KGHDR and CDR2 is SFDVKD. The CDR3 region has the DNA TGTGCCACCAGTGACCTAGCGGGAGGCCCCACAGATACGCAGTATTTT. Its protein product is CATSDLAGGPTDTQYF.

V gene TRBV7-3 combines with J gene TRBJ2-7; 12 bases line up with TRBD2. CDR1 is SGHTA, CDR2 FQGTGA, per germline. The CDR3 sequence is 14 residues long. The trim removed 6 bases at V and 5 bases at J, leaving 5 bases unmatched. The CDR3 reads CASSWGLAGHEQYF. The CDR3 coding sequence is TGTGCCAGCAGTTGGGGACTAGCGGGCCACGAGCAGTACTTC.

This clonotype was detected only once. A single base separates this from a much larger clone, so it may be a read error. The rearrangement uses TRBV6-1 and TRBJ2-1; 7 bases are a match to TRBD2. Per germline, CDR1 MNHNS and CDR2 SASEGT. The CDR3 spans 14 residues. This chain's CDR3 is CVSSPGLVLHEQFF. CDR3 sequence (DNA): TGTGTCAGCAGCCCCGGACTAGTTTTGCATGAGCAGTTCTTC.

The V call is TRBV28, the J call TRBJ2-7; TRBD1 matches 9 bases. There are 13 residues in the CDR3. V shed 6 bases, J shed 5 bases, and the junction held 5 bases outside the gene matches. CDR1 is MDHEN and CDR2 is SYDVKM in the germline V gene. CDR3 DNA: TGTGCCAGCAGCTCGGGACAGGGCCACGAGCAGTACTTC. Its translation is CASSSGQGHEQYF.

At least ten counts were recorded for this clonotype. The chain has TRBV11-2 and TRBJ2-7, with D maybe TRBD2 (7 bases). There are 16 residues in the CDR3. V was pared by 3 bases and J by 0 bases, with 15 bases between. Looked up from germline, CDR1 is SGHAT and CDR2 is FQNNGV. CDR3 bases: TGTGCCAGCAGCTTTGTTTCCGGGGGGCCCTCCTACGAGCAGTACTTC. Amino acids: CASSFVSGGPSYEQYF.

The genes are TRBV2 and TRBJ2-2, with D tentatively TRBD1 (6 bases). Per the germline V gene, CDR1 is SNHLY and CDR2 is FYNNEI. The CDR3 spans 15 residues. With 7 bases removed from V and 4 bases from J, the gap between germline ends came to 16 bases. DNA for the CDR3: TGTGCCAGCACCAAAGAGGCAGGGGCCACCGGGGAGCTGTTTTTT. Its protein is CASTKEAGATGELFF.

Ten or more counts support this clonotype. The gene calls are TRBV20-1 and TRBJ2-5; D may be TRBD1 or TRBD2 (7 bases each). CDR3 length: 15 residues. V was pared by 6 bases and J by 4 bases, with 21 bases between. Per germline, CDR1 DFQATT and CDR2 SNEGSKA (reference sequence). CDR3 sequence reads: CSAFQGGEVTETQYF. CDR3 sequence (DNA): TGCAGTGCCTTCCAGGGGGGGGAAGTCACAGAGACCCAGTACTTC.

This clonotype was detected many times. CDR3 bases: TGTGCCTGGAGCTACCGTGTTAATTCACCCCTCCACTTT. Amino acids: CAWSYRVNSPLHF. The V call is TRBV30, the J call TRBJ1-6; D is undetermined. The V end was cut by 3 bases, the J end by 6 bases, with 9 bases between. Germline CDR1 reads GTSNPN; CDR2 reads SVGIG (reference sequence). The CDR3 has 13 residues.

V gene TRBV6-1 combines with J gene TRBJ1-2; no definite D call. CDR1 is MNHNS, CDR2 SASEGT, per germline. Trimming took 4 bases from V and 3 from J, leaving 15 bases between them. The CDR3 is 15 amino acids. The CDR3, as DNA: TGTGCCAGCAGTGGAACCTCGCGGGGTTACTATGGCTACACCTTC. This gives the protein CASSGTSRGYYGYTF.

Note on this clonotype: A much larger clone sits a single nucleotide away, making a read error possible. The chain combines TRBV11-2 with TRBJ1-3; no reliable D call. This CDR3 comprises 17 residues. CDR1 and CDR2 from the germline V gene are SGHAT and FQNNGV. Trimming removed 0 bases at V and 0 bases at J, with 12 bases between. Written as DNA, the CDR3 is TGTGCCAGCAGCTTAGAACCGGCCTGGACCTCTGGAAACACCATATATTTT. This translates into CASSLEPAWTSGNTIYF.

This clonotype appeared a few times. The chain uses TRBV20-1 and TRBJ1-5; D remains unclear. Deletions cut 0 bases from V and 2 bases from J, with 11 bases between. Germline V gives CDR1 DFQATT, CDR2 SNEGSKA (reference sequence). CDR3 length: 15 amino acids. The CDR3 DNA is TGCAGTGCTAGAGAGGAGGTAAAGGGCAATCAGCCCCAGCATTTT. It translates to CSAREEVKGNQPQHF.

The table lists this clonotype with many counts. The gene calls are TRBV7-2 and TRBJ1-2, with D perhaps matching TRBD1 (6 bases). Per the germline V gene, CDR1 is SGHTA and CDR2 is FQGNSA. The CDR3 sequence is 16 residues long. The germline V and J ends were trimmed by 0 bases and 4 bases, with 15 bases remaining between them. This chain's CDR3 is CASSLALAGGTYGYTF. The CDR3 DNA is TGTGCCAGCAGCTTAGCCCTCGCGGGGGGCACCTATGGCTACACCTTC.

This clonotype was picked up a small number of times. The V gene is TRBV15, the J gene TRBJ1-2; 9 bases map to TRBD1. The CDR3 has 14 amino acids. Trimming took 1 base from V and 7 from J; bases not matched to a gene: 4. Germline V gene lookup returns CDR1 LNHNV and CDR2 YYDKDF (reference sequence). The CDR3 reads CATSRAGTGPGYTF. DNA of the CDR3: TGTGCCACCAGCAGAGCCGGGACAGGGCCTGGCTACACCTTC.

This clonotype has at least ten counts. V usage is TRBV28 and J usage is TRBJ2-3; tentative D call: TRBD2 (5 bases). Germline assignment: CDR1 MDHEN and CDR2 SYDVKM. Trimming left V 2 bases short and J 5 bases short, with 14 bases between. CDR3 length: 15 amino acids. The CDR3, as DNA: TGTGCCAGCAGTTTAAAAGGACTTGCGGAAGATACGCAGTATTTT. Encoded protein: CASSLKGLAEDTQYF. The whole variable domain, remainder taken from reference TRBV28 and TRBJ2-3, is DVKVTQSSRYLVKRTGEKVFLECVQDMDHENMFWYRQDPGLGLRLIYFSYDVKMKEKGDIPEGYSVSREKKERFSLILESASTNQTSMYLCASSLKGLAEDTQYFGPGTRLTVL.

This clonotype was recorded at least ten times. The CDR3 DNA is TGTGCCAGCAGCCGAGGACGGGGTGAGGATCAGCCCCAGCATTTT. It is translated as CASSRGRGEDQPQHF. The chain has TRBV28 and TRBJ1-5, with no clear D. There are 15 residues in the CDR3. V dropped 6 bases and J dropped 5 bases, with 17 bases sitting between them. CDR1 MDHEN and CDR2 SYDVKM come from the germline V gene.

This clonotype was counted only a few times. The gene calls are TRBV27 and TRBJ1-2; 8 bases are shared with TRBD1. The CDR3 totals 13 residues. Per the germline V gene, CDR1 is MNHEY and CDR2 is SMNVEV (reference sequence). Trimming removed 4 bases from V and 4 bases from J; junction bases left unmatched: 2. CDR3 nucleotides: TGTGCCAGCAGTTGGGGGACAGGCTATGGCTACACCTTC. Protein: CASSWGTGYGYTF.

The table lists this clonotype with many counts. The V call is TRBV12-3 or TRBV12-4, the J call TRBJ2-1, with a possible D match to TRBD1 (5 bases). This CDR3 has 13 residues. The ends were cut back, 1 base at V and 5 bases at J, with 6 bases in the middle. The CDR3 sequence is CASSLGQHNEQFF. The CDR3 DNA follows: TGTGCCAGCAGTTTAGGACAGCACAATGAGCAGTTCTTC.

This clonotype was detected many times. The chain joins TRBV7-3 to TRBJ2-3; the match to TRBD2 covers 9 bases. The V gene end was trimmed by 4 bases and the J gene end by 3 bases; junction bases not matched to a gene: 5. Germline V lookup: CDR1 SGHTA, CDR2 FQGTGA. The CDR3 is 15 residues long. CDR3 protein: CASSYSGGPTDTQYF. The CDR3 DNA sequence: TGTGCCAGCAGCTATAGCGGGGGTCCGACAGATACGCAGTATTTT.

This clonotype was counted ten times or more. The chain carries TRBV2 and TRBJ2-7, with 8 bases matching TRBD1. Germline lookup yields CDR1 SNHLY and CDR2 FYNNEI. The CDR3 spans 16 residues. Germline trimming cut 0 bases from V and 2 bases from J; bases unmatched to any gene: 6. CDR3 loop: CASSEALHRGTYEQYF. For the CDR3, the DNA is TGTGCCAGCAGTGAAGCGCTTCACAGGGGGACCTACGAGCAGTACTTC.